The 27 T cell receptor beta chains presented below share a single source sample, sequenced in a study of blood T cell repertoires in COVID-19. Libraries were prepared by immunoSEQ multiplex PCR; TCRdb keeps only in-frame clonotypes and omits some of them. The table shows 250,000 or so clones, with roughly 80% occurring only once. The sequenced material came from peripheral blood. The origin of the receptors is a woman aged 70 to 79 with acute or convalescent COVID-19.

The count of this clone is one. The CDR3 reads CASSLQGVSNQPQHF. The CDR3 nucleotides read TGTGCCAGCAGCTTGCAAGGGGTTAGCAATCAGCCCCAGCATTTT. The genes are TRBV5-6 and TRBJ1-5; tentatively, D is TRBD1 (5 bases). V lost 1 base and J lost 0, with 8 bases in between. CDR1 and CDR2 from the germline V gene are SGHDT and YYEEEE. CDR3 length: 15 amino acids.

Note on this clone: The junction differs from germline at one of its ends, possibly a read error. This chain connects TRBV5-4 to TRBJ1-2; D is unresolved. This CDR3 is built from 13 residues. Germline assignment: CDR1 SGHNT and CDR2 YYREEE (reference sequence). CDR3 bases: TGTGCCAGCAGCTTGGAGGCCTACTACGGCTACACCTTC. Translating it yields CASSLEAYYGYTF.

The chain employs TRBV19 and TRBJ1-2; 11 bases map to TRBD1. The CDR3 is made up of 14 amino acids. Trimming removed 10 bases from V and 2 bases from J; junction bases left unmatched: 6. Germline V gene data show CDR1 as LNHDA and CDR2 as SQIVND (reference sequence). CDR3 sequence (DNA): TGTGCCACCGCGAGGGACAGGGGGAACTATGGCTACACCTTC. Translated, it gives CATARDRGNYGYTF.

The chain carries TRBV12-3 or TRBV12-4 and TRBJ2-3; D unresolved. V gave up 4 bases and J gave up 7 bases, with 12 bases separating them. The CDR3 spans 13 residues. The CDR3, as DNA: TGTGCCAGCAGTTCGACTGGAGCGAATACGCAGTATTTT. Encoded protein: CASSSTGANTQYF.

The CDR3 sequence is CASSLTPTVGETQYF. For the CDR3, the DNA is TGCGCCAGCAGCTTGACACCGACAGTTGGGGAGACCCAGTACTTC. V gene TRBV5-1 combines with J gene TRBJ2-5; D is possibly TRBD1 (5 bases). The germline gives CDR1 SGHRS, CDR2 YFSETQ. V dropped 1 base and J dropped 5 bases, with 15 bases sitting between them. CDR3 size: 15 residues.

This clone turned up a few times. In the same sample, other DNA sequences code for this CDR3. The chain couples TRBV5-1 to TRBJ2-3; D gene unclear. V dropped 0 bases and J dropped 0 bases, with 5 bases sitting between them. Germline V gene sequence: CDR1 SGHRS, CDR2 YFSETQ. This CDR3 region has 14 residues. The CDR3 loop reads CASSLGQSTDTQYF. CDR3 DNA: TGCGCCAGCAGCTTGGGTCAGAGCACAGATACGCAGTATTTT.

The chain recombines TRBV5-4 with TRBJ2-5, with 10 bases lining up with TRBD1. This CDR3 spans 19 amino acids. J lost 5 bases, V lost 1 base, and 17 bases had no gene match. Germline V gives CDR1 SGHNT, CDR2 YYREEE (reference sequence). CDR3: CASSLSPGQGRGSGETQYF. The CDR3 DNA sequence: TGTGCCAGCAGCTTGTCACCGGGACAGGGGCGAGGTAGCGGGGAGACCCAGTACTTC.

The V gene is TRBV6-5, the J gene TRBJ2-2; D uncertain. CDR3 length: 15 residues. Germline assignment: CDR1 MNHEY and CDR2 SVGAGI. V lost 4 bases, J lost 4 bases, and 13 bases lay in between. The CDR3 spells CASSLRKSATGELFF. As DNA, the CDR3 is TGTGCCAGCAGTTTGCGAAAGAGCGCCACCGGGGAGCTGTTTTTT.

V is TRBV6-5 and J is TRBJ1-5; D is ambiguous. CDR3 length equals 15 residues. Trimming shortened V by 0 bases and J by 4 bases, and 10 bases separated the two germline ends. Germline CDR1 MNHEY, CDR2 SVGAGI. The CDR3 is CASSYSIGGNQPQHF. The CDR3 DNA follows: TGTGCCAGCAGTTACTCGATTGGCGGGAATCAGCCCCAGCATTTT.

The chain links TRBV7-2 to TRBJ2-7, with no clear D. The CDR3 length is 14 residues. V gave up 1 base and J gave up 0 bases, with 7 bases separating them. Per the germline V gene, CDR1 is SGHTA and CDR2 is FQGNSA. This CDR3 reads CASSLVQVSYEQYF. The CDR3 DNA reads as TGTGCCAGCAGCTTAGTTCAGGTCTCCTACGAGCAGTACTTC.

The chain recombines TRBV5-5 with TRBJ1-5, with D perhaps TRBD1 (5 bases). The germline V gene has CDR1 SGHKS and CDR2 YYEKEE (reference sequence). The CDR3 is 15 amino acids. Between the trimmed V and J ends, which lost 3 bases and 0 bases, there was a span of 10 bases. CDR3 region: CASSWSRDSNQPQHF. The CDR3 region has the DNA TGTGCCAGCAGCTGGAGCAGGGATAGCAATCAGCCCCAGCATTTT.

The chain couples TRBV5-1 to TRBJ2-7; 9 bases match TRBD1. Germline-derived CDR1 and CDR2 are SGHRS and YFSETQ. There are 14 residues in the CDR3. V shed 5 bases and J 5 bases; nucleotides not matched to a gene: 8. The CDR3 here is CASSLEQGANEQYF. The CDR3 region has the DNA TGCGCCAGCAGTCTGGAACAGGGGGCGAACGAGCAGTACTTC.

CDR3 sequence: CASSPDRNYGYTF. In DNA, the CDR3 is TGTGCCAGCAGCCCGGACAGGAACTATGGCTACACCTTC. V and J are TRBV5-4 and TRBJ1-2; 7 bases map to TRBD1. V lost 4 bases, J lost 2 bases, and 2 bases stayed unmatched. This CDR3 comprises 13 residues. CDR1 and CDR2 (germline): SGHNT, YYREEE (reference sequence).

The chain couples TRBV18 to TRBJ1-2, with D tentatively TRBD1 (5 bases). V lost 0 bases to trimming and J lost 4 bases, with 18 bases between them. The germline V gene encodes CDR1 KGHSH and CDR2 LQKENI. CDR3 length: 17 residues. The DNA for the CDR3 is TGTGCCAGCTCACCACCCCGGGCAGGGCTTTCGTCCTATGGCTACACCTTC. Translated: CASSPPRAGLSSYGYTF.

J is TRBJ1-2 and V is TRBV25-1; TRBD1 might be the D (6 bases). CDR1 and CDR2 from the germline V gene are MGHDK and SYGVNS. Trimming removed 3 bases at V and 4 bases at J, with 15 bases between. CDR3 size: 15 residues. The CDR3 region is CASSDGGARSYGYTF. CDR3 DNA: TGTGCCAGCAGTGATGGGGGGGCGCGGAGCTATGGCTACACCTTC.

This clone has a handful of counts. This CDR3 is CASSQDLATVNYGYTF. Here the CDR3 DNA reads TGCGCCAGCAGCCAAGATTTGGCGACAGTTAACTATGGCTACACCTTC. The chain links TRBV4-3 to TRBJ1-2, with a tentative D call TRBD1 (5 bases). This CDR3 has 16 amino acids. Per the germline V gene, CDR1 is LGHNA and CDR2 is YSLEER. V was trimmed by 0 bases and J by 1 base, leaving 12 bases between them.

The chain employs TRBV24-1 and TRBJ1-2; D might be TRBD1 (5 bases). V lost 0 bases, J lost 3 bases, and 7 bases lay in between. The germline gives CDR1 KGHDR, CDR2 SFDVKD. The CDR3 length is 14 residues. The CDR3 nucleotides are TGTGCCACCAGTGATTTGCTCAGGGACTATGGCTACACCTTC. Amino acids: CATSDLLRDYGYTF.

The rearrangement links TRBV19 to TRBJ2-7, with 7 bases matching TRBD1. This CDR3 spans 15 amino acids. The V segment lost 3 bases and the J segment 3 bases; nucleotides outside the gene matches: 8. Per germline, CDR1 LNHDA and CDR2 SQIVND (reference sequence). CDR3 amino acids: CASSIAGTDHYEQYF. The CDR3 DNA reads as TGTGCCAGTAGTATCGCCGGGACAGATCACTACGAGCAGTACTTC.

This clone was recorded once. The V gene is TRBV19, the J gene TRBJ1-2; 8 bases map to TRBD1. CDR3 length: 13 residues. The V and J ends lost 6 bases and 4 bases, in that order; junction bases with no gene match: 4. CDR1 is LNHDA and CDR2 is SQIVND in the germline V gene (reference sequence). The CDR3 sequence: CASRYRGGYGYTF. Written as DNA, the CDR3 is TGTGCCAGTAGGTACAGGGGGGGCTATGGCTACACCTTC. Filled out from reference TRBV19 and TRBJ1-2, the complete variable domain reads DGGITQSPKYLFRKEGQNVTLSCEQNLNHDAMYWYRQDPGQGLRLIYYSQIVNDFQKGDIAEGYSVSREKKESFPLTVTSAQKNPTAFYLCASRYRGGYGYTFGSGTRLTVV.

This clone showed up just a few times. This rearrangement joins TRBV7-2 to TRBJ1-5; maybe TRBD1 (5 bases). V gave up 3 bases and J gave up 3 bases, with 9 bases separating them. CDR1 SGHTA and CDR2 FQGNSA come from the germline V gene. The CDR3 length is 14 residues. DNA for the CDR3: TGTGCCAGCAGCTTGATCAGGGACAATCAGCCCCAGCATTTT. It translates to CASSLIRDNQPQHF. Using reference TRBV7-2 and TRBJ1-5 for the parts outside the CDR3, the full variable domain is GAGVSQSPSNKVTEKGKDVELRCDPISGHTALYWYRQSLGQGLEFLIYFQGNSAPDKSGLPSDRFSAERTGGSVSTLTIQRTQQEDSAVYLCASSLIRDNQPQHFGDGTRLSIL.

The chain joins TRBV18 to TRBJ2-1; 7 positions match TRBD1. Unmatched junction bases numbered 10, after V lost 3 bases and J lost 8 bases. CDR1 is KGHSH and CDR2 is LQKENI in the germline V gene. This CDR3 spans 15 amino acids. For the CDR3, the DNA is TGTGCCAGCTCACCTGAGACAGGGCCTCTCGATGAGCAGTTCTTC. This sequence encodes CASSPETGPLDEQFF.

This chain links TRBV30 with TRBJ2-3, with D maybe TRBD2 (7 bases). The germline CDR1 and CDR2 sequences are GTSNPN and SVGIG (reference sequence). Trimming shortened V by 1 base and J by 7 bases, and 9 bases separated the two germline ends. This CDR3 has 12 amino acids. The CDR3 nucleotides are TGTGCCTGGAGTGCGGGGGGCAATACGCAGTATTTT. This gives the protein CAWSAGGNTQYF.

This clone was observed a handful of times. The rearrangement joins TRBV6-5 to TRBJ1-4; 8 bases are a match to TRBD1. V dropped 11 bases and J dropped 7; count of bases not matched to a gene: 9. There are 13 residues in the CDR3. Germline V gives CDR1 MNHEY, CDR2 SVGAGI. CDR3 in DNA: TGTGCCGGACAGGGATCCCTTCGTGAAAAACTGTTTTTT. Its translation is CAGQGSLREKLFF.

The rearrangement joins TRBV15 to TRBJ2-3, with 11 bases identical to TRBD2. V shed 3 bases and J 0 bases; nucleotides not matched to a gene: 2. The CDR3 sequence is 16 residues long. Germline assignment: CDR1 LNHNV and CDR2 YYDKDF (reference sequence). CDR3 region: CATSSGLAGSTDTQYF. CDR3 sequence (DNA): TGTGCCACCAGCAGCGGACTAGCGGGCAGCACAGATACGCAGTATTTT.

The V gene is TRBV5-1, the J gene TRBJ1-1; maybe TRBD1 (6 bases). The length of the CDR3 is 14 residues. Germline V CDR1 and CDR2: SGHRS, YFSETQ. Deletions cut 7 bases from V and 3 bases from J, with 16 bases between. CDR3 loop: CASWDTGGDTEAFF. The CDR3 DNA sequence: TGCGCCAGCTGGGACACTGGGGGGGACACTGAAGCTTTCTTT.

The genes are TRBV7-2 and TRBJ1-2; D perhaps matches TRBD1 (6 bases). The CDR3 runs to 13 residues. The germline CDR1 and CDR2 sequences are SGHTA and FQGNSA. Deletions cut 4 bases from V and 4 bases from J, with 10 bases between. The CDR3 protein is CASSSVGGYGYTF. In nucleotides, the CDR3 is TGTGCCAGCAGCTCGGTAGGGGGCTATGGCTACACCTTC.

This sequence joins TRBV20-1 and TRBJ2-2, with 12 bases aligning to TRBD2. The CDR3 spans 18 residues. J gave up 0 bases and V 3 bases, and 8 bases lay outside the gene matches. CDR1 is DFQATT and CDR2 is SNEGSKA in the germline V gene (reference sequence). The CDR3 coding sequence is TGCAGTGCTAGTGCCCTAGCGGGGGGGCCCGCGAACACCGGGGAGCTGTTTTTT. Protein: CSASALAGGPANTGELFF.